The 17 T cell receptor beta chains given below trace back to one sample, sequenced in a study of T cells in women clearing cervical HPV infection. Sequenced by immunoSEQ multiplex PCR; TCRdb stores in-frame clones only, minus some. The table for this sample gives some 40,000 clones. The sample comprised blood buffy coat. Receptors originate from a woman aged 18-70 years with a cervical HPV16 infection that either progressed to CIN3+ or cleared (not recorded which).

The part of the CDR3 DNA that was read is TGTGCCAGCACCCGGGGCGGGGGGATCTACAATGAC. Its protein product is CASTRGGGIYND. The entire CDR3 reads CASTRGGGIYNDYTF. The gene calls are TRBV7-9 and TRBJ1-2; D might be TRBD1 (5 bases). The CDR3 goes on 3 residues after the read ends, and that part is filled in from the germline J gene. The V gene's germline CDR1 is SEHNR and CDR2 FQNEAQ (reference sequence). The CDR3 loop spans 15 amino acids.

Worth noting for this clone: The read ends 3 residues early relative to the CDR3; the germline J gene fills the gap. The chain carries TRBV30 and TRBJ1-3; D unclear. The CDR3 covers 15 residues. V gave up 2 bases and J gave up 3 bases, with 14 bases separating them. CDR1 is GTSNPN and CDR2 is SVGIG in the germline V gene (reference sequence). The CDR3 sequence is CAWSPSSRNGNTIYF. CDR3 bases read: TGTGCCTGGAGTCCTAGTTCAAGAAATGGAAACACC.

Remarks on this clone: The read stops 3 residues short of the end of the CDR3; the missing end is completed from the germline J gene. The gene calls are TRBV7-9 and TRBJ1-2; D is unresolved. V was clipped by 3 bases and J by 3 bases, with 8 bases between them. The CDR3 loop spans 13 amino acids. Germline loops: CDR1 SEHNR, CDR2 FQNEAQ (reference sequence). CDR3 DNA, as far as it was read: TGTGCCAGCAGCTTGGGTCAGGACTATGGC. As protein: CASSLGQDYG. The CDR3 in its entirety is CASSLGQDYGYTF. Full variable domain (remainder filled in from reference TRBV7-9 and TRBJ1-2): DTGVSQNPRHKITKRGQNVTFRCDPISEHNRLYWYRQTLGQGPEFLTYFQNEAQLEKSRLLSDRFSAERPKGSFSTLEIQRTEQGDSAMYLCASSLGQDYGYTFGSGTRLTVV.

This CDR3 is CSASGHNEKLFF. The covered CDR3 bases are TGCAGCGCGTCAGGGCACAATGAAAAA. This rearrangement joins TRBV29-1 to TRBJ1-4; a possible D gene is TRBD1 (5 bases). The read gets to within 3 residues of the CDR3 end, and the germline J gene fills in the rest. Trimming took off 7 bases at V and 5 bases at J, with 11 bases between the two ends. CDR3 size: 12 residues. CDR1 and CDR2 (germline): SQVTM, ANQGSEA.

Notes on this clone: The observed sequence ends 3 residues before the CDR3 terminus, with the missing tail filled in from the germline J gene. The chain combines TRBV18 with TRBJ1-4; 8 bases map to TRBD1. The V gene's germline CDR1 is KGHSH and CDR2 LQKENI. The CDR3 spans 17 residues. The sequenced part of the CDR3 DNA is TGTGCCAGCTCACCGACAGGGGTGGGGGCCTATAATTCACCA. It translates to CASSPTGVGAYNSP. In full, the CDR3 reads CASSPTGVGAYNSPLFF. Full variable domain (missing parts from reference TRBV18 and TRBJ1-4): NAGVMQNPRHLVRRRGQEARLRCSPMKGHSHVYWYRQLPEEGLKFMVYLQKENIIDESGMPKERFSAEFPKEGPSILRIQQVVRGDSAAYFCASSPTGVGAYNSPLFFGSGTQLSVL.

A word on this clone: The read is 3 residues too short to cover the CDR3 end, so that end is filled in from the germline J gene. The chain employs TRBV20-1 and TRBJ2-1; 10 bases are a match to TRBD2. The length of the CDR3 is 15 residues. CDR1 is DFQATT, CDR2 SNEGSKA, per germline (reference sequence). V lost 3 bases, J lost 4 bases, and 6 bases stayed unmatched. This chain's CDR3 is CSASKASGGYNEQFF. CDR3 DNA, as far as it was read: TGCAGTGCTAGTAAGGCTAGCGGGGGTTACAATGAG.

Worth noting for this clone: One junction end disagrees with the germline gene, perhaps due to a read error. The read is 3 residues too short to cover the CDR3 end, so that end is filled in from the germline J gene. This chain uses TRBV29-1 with TRBJ2-3; 7 nucleotides align to TRBD1. This CDR3 comprises 12 residues. CDR1 is SQVTM, CDR2 ANQGSEA, per germline. CDR3 DNA, as far as it was read: TGCAGCGTTCACAGGGGCCCAGAGACG. As protein: CSVHRGPET. The whole CDR3 sequence reads CSVHRGPETQYF.

To note about this clone: With the read ending 3 residues before the CDR3 end, the germline J gene is used to fill in that end. This chain uses TRBV2 with TRBJ2-4; TRBD2 might be the D (6 bases). Looked up from germline, CDR1 is SNHLY and CDR2 is FYNNEI. CDR3 length equals 12 residues. The CDR3 bases that were read are TGTGCCAGCAGTGAATCGGACTATGGT. It specifies CASSESDYG. The CDR3 in full is CASSESDYGQYF. Based on the CDR3 plus reference TRBV2 and TRBJ2-4, the full variable domain is EPEVTQTPSHQVTQMGQEVILRCVPISNHLYFYWYRQILGQKVEFLVSFYNNEISEKSEIFDDQFSVERPDGSNFTLKIRSTKLEDSAMYFCASSESDYGQYFGAGTRLSVL.

For this clone: Read sequence stops 3 residues before the CDR3 end, and the germline J gene provides the missing end. The chain carries TRBV5-1 and TRBJ2-1; 9 positions match TRBD2. The CDR3 is made up of 19 amino acids. Germline CDR1 reads SGHRS; CDR2 reads YFSETQ. Trimming took 4 bases from V and 0 from J; bases not matched to a gene: 14. The sequenced CDR3 bases are TGCGCCAGCAGCGTCGGGACTAGCTGGGGCTTGAACTCCTACAATGAG. It is translated as CASSVGTSWGLNSYNE. The full CDR3 is CASSVGTSWGLNSYNEQFF.

Regarding this clone: The sequenced fragment ends 3 residues before the CDR3 boundary, so the rest is inferred from the germline J gene. This chain connects TRBV19 to TRBJ2-4, with D possibly being TRBD2 (6 bases). The CDR3 is 11 amino acids. CDR1 and CDR2 (germline): LNHDA, SQIVND (reference sequence). This chain's CDR3 is CASMGGVGQYF. The sequenced CDR3 bases are TGTGCCAGTATGGGCGGGGTTGGT.

Worth noting for this clone: The read terminates 3 residues ahead of where the CDR3 ends, so the germline J gene completes it. The rearrangement joins TRBV5-4 to TRBJ2-3; TRBD1 aligns across 7 bases. CDR1 and CDR2 from the germline V gene are SGHNT and YYREEE (reference sequence). The CDR3 runs to 14 residues. CDR3 DNA (partial): TGTGCCAGCAGCTTGGTAGGGACAGAAGAGACG. This translates into CASSLVGTEET. The CDR3 reads in full as CASSLVGTEETQYF.

With regard to this clone: The CDR3 goes on 3 residues after the read ends, and that part is filled in from the germline J gene. The chain has TRBV7-2 and TRBJ1-4; D remains unclear. Trimming cost V 4 bases and J 6 bases, with 6 bases left between them. Germline loops: CDR1 SGHTA, CDR2 FQGNSA. The CDR3 loop spans 12 amino acids. CDR3 sequence: CASSSRDEKLFF. The part of the CDR3 DNA that was read is TGTGCCAGCAGCTCACGGGATGAAAAA.

This clone registers medium-sized by frequency. The read terminates 3 residues ahead of where the CDR3 ends, so the germline J gene completes it. The V and J genes are TRBV4-2 and TRBJ2-1, with 12 bases matching TRBD1. The J segment lost 0 bases and the V segment lost 4 bases, leaving 13 bases of the junction unmatched. Germline-derived CDR1 and CDR2 are LGHNA and YNFKEQ. This CDR3 has 20 amino acids. The sequenced CDR3 bases are TGTGCCAGCAGCCGAAGGGGGACAGGGGGCTTGAAGCACTCCTACAATGAG. Translated: CASSRRGTGGLKHSYNE. The full-length CDR3 reads as CASSRRGTGGLKHSYNEQFF.

Remarks on this clone: The sequenced fragment ends 3 residues before the CDR3 boundary, so the rest is inferred from the germline J gene. The chain employs TRBV5-6 and TRBJ2-7; no clear D. Germline loops: CDR1 SGHDT, CDR2 YYEEEE. The CDR3 totals 14 residues. Trimming shortened V by 0 bases and J by 2 bases, and 9 bases separated the two germline ends. CDR3 protein: CASSLGRQAYEQYF. CDR3 DNA (partial): TGTGCCAGCAGCTTGGGTAGGCAGGCCTACGAG.

With regard to this clone: Read sequence stops 3 residues before the CDR3 end, and the germline J gene provides the missing end. The chain is built from TRBV19 and TRBJ1-5; TRBD1 matches at 7 bases. Germline loops: CDR1 LNHDA, CDR2 SQIVND (reference sequence). Trimming at V came to 5 bases and at J to 4 bases, leaving 8 bases not matched to a gene. This CDR3 has 15 residues. CDR3 protein: CASSPQGVLNQPQHF. The DNA read from the CDR3 is TGTGCCAGTAGTCCTCAGGGGGTGTTGAATCAGCCC.

As to this clone: The CDR3 extends 3 residues past the end of the read, so its final part is completed from the germline J gene. The rearrangement uses TRBV5-5 and TRBJ1-5, with a weak D call TRBD1 (5 bases). V was clipped by 4 bases and J by 7 bases, with 15 bases between them. The CDR3 loop spans 14 amino acids. Per germline, CDR1 SGHKS and CDR2 YYEKEE (reference sequence). The CDR3 here is CASSPGWGEQPQHF. Partial CDR3 DNA: TGTGCCAGCAGCCCCGGGTGGGGGGAACAGCCC.

Points on this clone: The CDR3 end lies 3 residues beyond the end of the read and is filled in from the germline J gene. V usage is TRBV7-9 and J usage is TRBJ1-6; no clear D. This CDR3 spans 11 amino acids. Germline CDR1 reads SEHNR; CDR2 reads FQNEAQ (reference sequence). With 4 bases removed from V and 12 bases from J, the gap between germline ends came to 7 bases. CDR3 DNA (partial): TGTGCCAGCAGCTCCGACAAACCC. Translated: CASSSDKP. The whole CDR3 protein is CASSSDKPLHF.